This T cell receptor (beta chain) is from a study of shared clonotypes between healthy human individuals. V lost 0 bases to trimming and J lost 5 bases, with 8 bases between them. The length of the CDR3 is 14 residues. In germline, CDR1 is MNHEY, CDR2 SVGAGI. Data came from immunoSEQ multiplex PCR; TCRdb stores just in-frame clones and leaves some out. The table records 2 million to 3 million clones, over 85% of them present only once. Source material: naive CD4+ T cells from PBMCs. The sample's subset: CD45RA+ positively selected. This receptor was obtained from a man in his late teens or twenties in good health. Some clones in this sample may be carry-over from other donors' samples. This chain joins TRBV6-5 and TRBJ2-1; D gene unclear. CDR3: CASSYSPDNNEQFF. The CDR3 DNA reads TGTGCCAGCAGTTACTCGCCAGACAACAATGAGCAGTTCTTC.